Shown below are 12 T cell receptor beta chains from a single sample sequenced in a study of blood T cells in healthy people across ages. A second roughly 6 to 11 cycle PCR used barcoded and J-beta primers. TCRdb reanalysed the 5' RACE reads using MiXCR and keeps one entry per CDR3 protein. The table lists 800,000 to 900,000 distinct CDR3 sequences, about 62% of them singletons. Sample: blood. These receptors were collected from a man aged 25-40 years in good health.

This clonotype was seen once. The chain carries TRBV27 and TRBJ1-2, with a tentative D call TRBD1 (6 bases). The CDR3 has 16 amino acids. The germline V and J ends were trimmed by 3 bases and 7 bases, with 21 bases remaining between them. CDR1 is MNHEY, CDR2 SMNVEV, per germline (reference sequence). CDR3 sequence: CASSFVFGQPEGGYTF. The CDR3 nucleotides are TGTGCCAGCAGTTTCGTATTTGGACAGCCTGAGGGTGGCTACACCTTC.

This clonotype was observed a handful of times. The J gene is TRBJ1-2, the V gene TRBV11-1, with a possible D match to TRBD1 (6 bases). CDR1 and CDR2 (germline): SGHAT, FQDESV (reference sequence). The V end was cut by 4 bases, the J end by 4 bases, with 19 bases between. This CDR3 contains 16 residues. The CDR3 protein is CASSSDSLLKFYGYTF. CDR3 sequence (DNA): TGTGCCAGCAGCTCGGACAGCTTACTGAAGTTCTATGGCTACACCTTC.

The chain couples TRBV20-1 to TRBJ2-1; D unclear. The V gene's germline CDR1 is DFQATT and CDR2 SNEGSKA (reference sequence). The CDR3 is made up of 14 amino acids. V lost 1 base and J 0 bases, leaving 7 bases between the germline ends. The CDR3 DNA follows: TGCAGTGCTAGAGCTCCTAGCTCCTACAATGAGCAGTTCTTC. Translating gives CSARAPSSYNEQFF.

The chain carries TRBV2 and TRBJ2-3, with 7 bases aligning to TRBD1. After removal of 6 bases from V and 5 bases from J, the junction contained 14 bases not matched to a gene. Germline assignment: CDR1 SNHLY and CDR2 FYNNEI. The CDR3 loop spans 16 amino acids. This chain's CDR3 is CASSVSTGKERDTQYF. The CDR3 DNA is TGTGCCAGCAGCGTATCGACAGGGAAGGAACGAGATACGCAGTATTTT.

This chain connects TRBV9 to TRBJ2-3; 8 bases align to TRBD1. The CDR3 totals 17 residues. J lost 4 bases, V lost 0 bases, and 10 bases had no gene match. Per germline, CDR1 SGDLS and CDR2 YYNGEE. The chain's CDR3 is CASSVVVDRGGPDTQYF. CDR3 sequence (DNA): TGTGCCAGCAGCGTAGTAGTAGACAGGGGAGGACCAGATACGCAGTATTTT. The full variable domain, completed using reference TRBV9 and TRBJ2-3, is DSGVTQTPKHLITATGQRVTLRCSPRSGDLSVYWYQQSLDQGLQFLIQYYNGEERAKGNILERFSAQQFPDLHSELNLSSLELGDSALYFCASSVVVDRGGPDTQYFGPGTRLTVL.

The genes are TRBV9 and TRBJ2-3; TRBD2 matches at 9 bases. Trimming at V came to 3 bases and at J to 1 base, leaving 3 bases not matched to a gene. This CDR3 is 15 amino acids long. Germline V gives CDR1 SGDLS, CDR2 YYNGEE. Written as DNA, the CDR3 is TGTGCCAGCAGCGCCGTAGCGGGAGGCACAGATACGCAGTATTTT. This codes for CASSAVAGGTDTQYF. The full variable domain, completed using reference TRBV9 and TRBJ2-3, is DSGVTQTPKHLITATGQRVTLRCSPRSGDLSVYWYQQSLDQGLQFLIQYYNGEERAKGNILERFSAQQFPDLHSELNLSSLELGDSALYFCASSAVAGGTDTQYFGPGTRLTVL.

The chain carries TRBV4-3 and TRBJ1-2; D might be TRBD1 (6 bases). There are 14 residues in the CDR3. V was shortened by 1 base and J by 6 bases, with 12 bases between the two germline ends. Germline assignment: CDR1 LGHNA and CDR2 YSLEER. The CDR3 here is CASSQAQGGNGYTF. In DNA, the CDR3 is TGCGCCAGCAGCCAAGCACAGGGAGGAAATGGCTACACCTTC.

The V gene is TRBV10-3, the J gene TRBJ2-7; TRBD2 agrees at 10 bases. The CDR3 sequence is 17 residues long. Germline V gives CDR1 ENHRY, CDR2 SYGVKD. With V trimmed by 2 bases and J by 3 bases, 10 bases remained unmatched. CDR3 coding DNA: TGTGCCATCAGTGAGCTAGCGGGGGCCCTTCGAGGCTACGAGCAGTACTTC. It specifies CAISELAGALRGYEQYF.

This clonotype came up a few times. This chain links TRBV7-2 with TRBJ2-3; D is undetermined. Trimming shortened V by 2 bases and J by 0 bases, and 9 bases separated the two germline ends. Germline V gene data show CDR1 as SGHTA and CDR2 as FQGNSA. This CDR3 has 15 amino acids. This chain's CDR3 is CASSLYGGSTDTQYF. The CDR3 DNA reads TGTGCCAGCAGCTTATATGGCGGTAGCACAGATACGCAGTATTTT.

The chain couples TRBV28 to TRBJ1-5; D gene uncertain. V was pared by 7 bases and J by 4 bases, with 8 bases between. Germline lookup yields CDR1 MDHEN and CDR2 SYDVKM. There are 12 residues in the CDR3. In DNA, the CDR3 is TGTGCCAGCACCCGGAGTAATCAGCCCCAGCATTTT. Residues: CASTRSNQPQHF.

The chain links TRBV7-9 to TRBJ2-3; the match to TRBD2 covers 13 bases. The CDR3 contains 17 residues. V lost 8 bases, J lost 0 bases, and 8 bases stayed unmatched. Looked up from germline, CDR1 is SEHNR and CDR2 is FQNEAQ (reference sequence). The CDR3 DNA reads TGTGCCAGCGTGGGACTAGCGGGGTCTTCTAGCACAGATACGCAGTATTTT. Translated: CASVGLAGSSSTDTQYF.

The CDR3 DNA reads TGTGCCAGCAGCCAAGATTTAACAGGGGCCCACTATGGCTACACCTTC. It encodes CASSQDLTGAHYGYTF. The chain is built from TRBV14 and TRBJ1-2, with 7 bases that match TRBD1. V shed 0 bases, J shed 3 bases, and the junction held 7 bases outside the gene matches. Germline loops: CDR1 SGHDN, CDR2 FVKESK. The CDR3 runs 16 residues.